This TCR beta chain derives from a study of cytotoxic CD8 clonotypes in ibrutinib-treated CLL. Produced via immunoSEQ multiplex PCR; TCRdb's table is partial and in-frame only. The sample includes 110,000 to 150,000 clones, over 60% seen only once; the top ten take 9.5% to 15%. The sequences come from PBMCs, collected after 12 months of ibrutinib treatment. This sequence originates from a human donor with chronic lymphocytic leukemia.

The CDR3 nucleotides read TGTGCCAGCAGCGCCAGCGGGAGGGCCTACGAGCAGTACTTC. The encoded protein is CASSASGRAYEQYF. The chain employs TRBV11-2 and TRBJ2-7; 10 nucleotides match TRBD2. Trimming cost V 5 bases and J 2 bases; bases outside gene matches: 3. This CDR3 spans 14 amino acids. Per germline, CDR1 SGHAT and CDR2 FQNNGV.